These 6 T cell receptor beta chains were sequenced from one sample in a study of PD-1 blockade in classical Hodgkin lymphoma (dated by TCRdb to about 2020). Per the publication, the time point label means: cycle 1 day 1 (C1D1), immediately before nivolumab initiation. Every trial patient had relapsed after autologous stem cell transplantation, and cohorts A, B and C differed in prior brentuximab vedotin exposure. CD4+ T cells were purified from thawed PBMCs by magnetic negative selection with a Miltenyi CD4+ T cell isolation kit. The library relied on the immunoSEQ multiplex PCR assay. TCRdb limited this immuneACCESS table to in-frame rearrangements with V and J called. A share of clones is missing; checked studies link under half to unresolved V genes, and the rest is unexplained. Here the sample has 30,000 to 40,000 clones; 80% to 95% occur a single time. 0.2% to 0.3% of the sample rests with the top ten.

The specimen was CD4+ T cells from blood, collected at baseline. The source is a human donor with classical Hodgkin lymphoma.

The chain couples TRBV5-1 to TRBJ2-1; D tentatively fits TRBD1 or TRBD2 (7 bases each). CDR1 is SGHRS, CDR2 YFSETQ, per germline. This CDR3 comprises 14 residues. With 4 bases removed from V and 8 bases from J, the gap between germline ends came to 16 bases. CDR3 residues: CASSPQGGYDEQFF. The CDR3 DNA reads as TGCGCCAGCAGCCCGCAGGGGGGGTACGATGAGCAGTTCTTC.

V and J are TRBV2 and TRBJ1-2; D unresolved. Deletions cut 3 bases from V and 4 bases from J, with 3 bases between. Germline CDR1 reads SNHLY; CDR2 reads FYNNEI. The CDR3 runs to 11 residues. CDR3 region: CASSELYGYTF. The CDR3 nucleotides are TGTGCCAGCAGTGAGCTCTATGGCTACACCTTC.

The chain links TRBV6-1 to TRBJ2-1, with TRBD1 matching over 10 bases. The CDR3 is 20 amino acids. J was trimmed by 7 bases and V by 3 bases; bases with no gene match: 21. Per germline, CDR1 MNHNS and CDR2 SASEGT. DNA of the CDR3: TGTGCCAGCAGTGAGCCCACGTCCTCGGGACAGGGGAGGAGGGAGAATGAGCAGTTCTTC. Protein: CASSEPTSSGQGRRENEQFF.

This clone came up once. The chain couples TRBV30 to TRBJ1-3, with D unclear. The CDR3 has 13 residues. Deletions cut 2 bases from V and 9 bases from J, with 14 bases between. Germline CDR1 and CDR2: GTSNPN and SVGIG (reference sequence). The CDR3 DNA is TGTGCCTGGAGTCTGTATGTGGGTGGCACCATATATTTT. As protein: CAWSLYVGGTIYF.

This clone is a singleton in its sample. CDR3 sequence: CASSLIPPGGGTDTQYF. CDR3 bases: TGCGCCAGCAGCTTGATTCCCCCAGGAGGGGGCACAGATACGCAGTATTTT. This rearrangement joins TRBV5-1 to TRBJ2-3; a possible D gene is TRBD2 (6 bases). This CDR3 spans 17 amino acids. The germline V gene has CDR1 SGHRS and CDR2 YFSETQ. Trimming removed 1 base at V and 1 base at J, with 16 bases between.

This clone was observed a few times. This chain uses TRBV27 with TRBJ1-5, with 7 positions matching TRBD1. The CDR3 has 15 residues. J lost 2 bases, V lost 1 base, and 2 bases had no gene match. Germline V gives CDR1 MNHEY, CDR2 SMNVEV (reference sequence). Here the CDR3 reads CASSLLGGGNQPQHF. The CDR3 DNA reads TGTGCCAGCAGTTTATTAGGGGGCGGCAATCAGCCCCAGCATTTT.